This entry lists 25 T cell receptor beta chains sequenced from one sample in a study of identical twins. TCRdb independently ran MiXCR on the 5' RACE reads; one entry per CDR3 protein. Seen here are about 190,000 distinct CDR3 sequences, about 15% observed once, and the top ten hold less than 45%. These same data were also listed under a study on T cells expressing NK-cell markers.

Source material: CD8+ T cells sorted from blood. These TCRs come from a woman aged 18-30 years in good health.

The J gene is TRBJ2-7, the V gene TRBV20-1, with D uncertain. CDR1 is DFQATT, CDR2 SNEGSKA, per germline (reference sequence). Trimming cost V 2 bases and J 1 base, with 12 bases left between them. CDR3 length: 14 residues. The CDR3 reads CSARPRTDSYEQYF. The CDR3 nucleotides read TGCAGTGCTAGACCTAGGACGGATTCCTACGAGCAGTACTTC.

This clonotype was detected only a few times. J is TRBJ2-1 and V is TRBV6-2 or TRBV6-3; D gene unclear. The germline V gene encodes CDR1 MNHEY and CDR2 SVGEGT. The CDR3 has 13 residues. Trimming removed 8 bases at V and 0 bases at J, with 8 bases between. The CDR3, as DNA: TGTGCCAGCCTCACCCCCTCCTACAATGAGCAGTTCTTC. Translating gives CASLTPSYNEQFF.

The CDR3 DNA reads TGCGCCAGCAGCTTGGAAGACGCCGTGAACTATGGCTACACCTTC. Translating it yields CASSLEDAVNYGYTF. The rearrangement joins TRBV5-1 to TRBJ1-2; D ambiguous. V shed 0 bases and J shed 2 bases, with 11 bases lying between them. Germline lookup yields CDR1 SGHRS and CDR2 YFSETQ. The CDR3 has 15 amino acids.

The rearrangement uses TRBV6-1 and TRBJ2-7; 9 nucleotides line up with TRBD1. This CDR3 contains 13 residues. The germline V gene encodes CDR1 MNHNS and CDR2 SASEGT. Trimming cost V 11 bases and J 6 bases; bases outside gene matches: 11. DNA of the CDR3: TGTGCCGCCTCGACAGGGGGTCTATTCGAGCAGTACTTC. It is translated as CAASTGGLFEQYF.

This clonotype was found a few times. This rearrangement joins TRBV14 to TRBJ2-1; 7 bases are a match to TRBD2. Germline V gene lookup returns CDR1 SGHDN and CDR2 FVKESK. The V segment lost 0 bases and the J segment 3 bases; nucleotides outside the gene matches: 2. The CDR3 sequence is 15 residues long. CDR3 loop: CASSQEGGGYNEQFF. CDR3 DNA: TGTGCCAGCAGCCAAGAAGGCGGGGGCTACAATGAGCAGTTCTTC.

The rearrangement links TRBV9 to TRBJ2-5; D remains ambiguous. Between the trimmed V and J ends, which lost 3 bases and 4 bases, there was a span of 16 bases. Germline loops: CDR1 SGDLS, CDR2 YYNGEE. The CDR3 covers 15 residues. CDR3: CASSGKDDQVETQYF. CDR3 in DNA: TGTGCCAGCAGCGGGAAAGACGATCAGGTAGAGACCCAGTACTTC.

V is TRBV7-9 and J is TRBJ2-1, with TRBD2 matching over 10 bases. V lost 5 bases to trimming and J lost 4 bases; unmatched junction nucleotides: 8. The CDR3 is 16 amino acids. CDR1 and CDR2 from the germline V gene are SEHNR and FQNEAQ (reference sequence). DNA for the CDR3: TGTGCCAGCAGCCCTTTAGCGGGGGGTCGGTACAATGAGCAGTTCTTC. Its translation: CASSPLAGGRYNEQFF. Full variable domain (rest looked up from reference TRBV7-9 and TRBJ2-1): DTGVSQNPRHKITKRGQNVTFRCDPISEHNRLYWYRQTLGQGPEFLTYFQNEAQLEKSRLLSDRFSAERPKGSFSTLEIQRTEQGDSAMYLCASSPLAGGRYNEQFFGPGTRLTVL.

The CDR3 here is CSAQLRDSYEQYF. The CDR3 nucleotides are TGCAGTGCTCAACTGAGGGACAGCTACGAGCAGTACTTC. V usage is TRBV20-1 and J usage is TRBJ2-7, with 7 bases identical to TRBD1. This CDR3 has 13 amino acids. V dropped 5 bases and J dropped 3; count of bases not matched to a gene: 7. CDR1 and CDR2 from the germline V gene are DFQATT and SNEGSKA (reference sequence).

This clonotype was counted between two and nine times. The genes are TRBV15 and TRBJ2-1, with 10 bases aligning to TRBD2. The germline CDR1 and CDR2 sequences are LNHNV and YYDKDF (reference sequence). Losses at the gene ends were 3 bases for V and 8 bases for J; bases not matched to a gene: 7. This CDR3 has 15 residues. CDR3 bases: TGTGCCACCAGCAGTCCAGCGGGAGGGCGGGATGAGCAGTTCTTC. Its translation: CATSSPAGGRDEQFF.

V is TRBV3-1 and J is TRBJ1-4; D is unclear. V was trimmed by 4 bases and J by 8 bases, leaving 20 bases between them. The CDR3 covers 16 residues. CDR1 is LGHDT and CDR2 is YNNKEL in the germline V gene (reference sequence). This chain's CDR3 is CASSPTTQAREEKLFF. CDR3 coding DNA: TGTGCCAGCAGCCCTACGACCCAGGCCAGAGAAGAAAAACTGTTTTTT.

V usage is TRBV20-1 and J usage is TRBJ2-1, with 10 bases lining up with TRBD2. Germline V CDR1 and CDR2: DFQATT, SNEGSKA (reference sequence). The CDR3 loop spans 13 amino acids. The junction had 3 bases not matched to a gene; V was cut back by 5 bases and J by 5 bases. As DNA, the CDR3 is TGCAGTGCTCGCGGACTAGCGGACAATGAGCAGTTCTTC. Protein: CSARGLADNEQFF.

The CDR3 bases are TGTGCCAGCAGTCACGCCAGCGGCCGCTCCTACAATGAGCAGTTCTTC. It codes for CASSHASGRSYNEQFF. The rearrangement uses TRBV12-3 or TRBV12-4 and TRBJ2-1, with D perhaps matching TRBD2 (5 bases). Between the trimmed V and J ends, which lost 5 bases and 0 bases, there was a span of 14 bases. The CDR3 totals 16 residues.

The chain employs TRBV6-2 or TRBV6-3 and TRBJ2-7; TRBD1 agrees at 7 bases. J lost 5 bases, V lost 6 bases, and 4 bases had no gene match. In germline, CDR1 is MNHEY, CDR2 SVGEGT. This CDR3 contains 12 residues. The CDR3 sequence is CASSTGVDEQYF. CDR3 nucleotide sequence: TGTGCCAGCAGCACAGGGGTCGACGAGCAGTACTTC.

This clonotype was seen more than once but under ten times. The rearrangement links TRBV30 to TRBJ2-1; D remains unclear. The germline V and J ends were trimmed by 0 bases and 4 bases, with 7 bases remaining between them. The CDR3 has 13 amino acids. Germline CDR1 reads GTSNPN; CDR2 reads SVGIG (reference sequence). The CDR3 DNA is TGTGCCTGGAGTGTACTCTGGTACAATGAGCAGTTCTTC. This gives the protein CAWSVLWYNEQFF.

This sequence joins TRBV4-3 and TRBJ2-3; 14 bases are a match to TRBD2. CDR3 length: 19 residues. CDR1 is LGHNA, CDR2 YSLEER, per germline. The ends lost 0 bases at V and 1 base at J; junction bases unmatched: 6. The CDR3 DNA sequence: TGCGCCAGCAGCCAAGATGGGACTAGCGGGAGAGGCGGCACAGATACGCAGTATTTT. Translating it yields CASSQDGTSGRGGTDTQYF.

This clonotype was seen more than once but under ten times. The V gene is TRBV14, the J gene TRBJ2-3; TRBD2 agrees at 12 bases. V gave up 4 bases and J gave up 9 bases; unmatched junction bases: 2. Germline lookup yields CDR1 SGHDN and CDR2 FVKESK. The CDR3 totals 13 residues. CDR3 protein: CASSPSGGATQYF. The CDR3 coding sequence is TGTGCCAGCAGCCCTAGCGGGGGGGCGACGCAGTATTTT.

This clonotype has only a few counts. The gene calls are TRBV12-3 or TRBV12-4 and TRBJ2-3; no firm D call. The CDR3 consists of 14 residues. Trimming left V 5 bases short and J 4 bases short, with 13 bases between. This CDR3 is CASSEGSGADTQYF. The CDR3 DNA reads TGTGCCAGCAGTGAAGGAAGTGGTGCAGATACGCAGTATTTT.

This chain links TRBV12-3 or TRBV12-4 with TRBJ1-5; weak D call: TRBD1 (6 bases). V shed 1 base and J shed 3 bases, with 7 bases lying between them. The CDR3 runs to 14 residues. CDR3 in DNA: TGTGCCAGCAGTTTAGAGGGGGTCAATCAGCCCCAGCATTTT. As protein: CASSLEGVNQPQHF.

This clonotype has more than one count but fewer than ten. This rearrangement joins TRBV12-3 or TRBV12-4 to TRBJ2-1, with TRBD2 identical over 9 bases. The V gene end was trimmed by 7 bases and the J gene end by 0 bases; junction bases not matched to a gene: 7. The CDR3 spans 16 residues. CDR3 sequence reads: CASTLLAGPSYNEQFF. CDR3 nucleotides: TGTGCCAGCACTCTACTAGCGGGCCCCTCCTACAATGAGCAGTTCTTC.

This sequence joins TRBV20-1 and TRBJ2-7, with TRBD2 matching over 10 bases. Trimming cost V 6 bases and J 6 bases; bases outside gene matches: 11. Germline CDR1 DFQATT, CDR2 SNEGSKA (reference sequence). CDR3 length: 14 amino acids. CDR3 nucleotides: TGCAGTGCCCAAACCGGGACTAGCGAGGTCGAGCAGTACTTC. Its protein product is CSAQTGTSEVEQYF.

This rearrangement joins TRBV13 to TRBJ1-2; D remains unclear. Germline V gives CDR1 PRHDT, CDR2 FYEKMQ (reference sequence). The CDR3 totals 16 residues. Trimming left V 0 bases short and J 2 bases short, with 13 bases between. The DNA of the CDR3 is TGTGCCAGCAGCTTAGGGGGCCAGCCAGAGAACTATGGCTACACCTTC. Translating gives CASSLGGQPENYGYTF.

The chain carries TRBV6-1 and TRBJ2-1; no reliable D call. The CDR3 is 14 amino acids. The V end was cut by 1 base, the J end by 4 bases, with 8 bases between. Germline lookup yields CDR1 MNHNS and CDR2 SASEGT. DNA for the CDR3: TGTGCCAGCAGTGAAGTCGACGGATACAATGAGCAGTTCTTC. It translates to CASSEVDGYNEQFF.

This chain uses TRBV10-3 with TRBJ2-7; D ambiguous. Trimming took off 5 bases at V and 3 bases at J, with 11 bases between the two ends. Germline V gene lookup returns CDR1 ENHRY and CDR2 SYGVKD. The CDR3 covers 13 residues. The CDR3: CAISTPGDYEQYF. The DNA of the CDR3 is TGTGCCATCAGTACCCCCGGCGACTACGAGCAGTACTTC.

The chain combines TRBV12-3 or TRBV12-4 with TRBJ2-7; tentative D call: TRBD1 (6 bases). The CDR3 totals 12 residues. V was shortened by 2 bases and J by 6 bases, with 8 bases between the two germline ends. The CDR3: CASSLTGFEQYF. CDR3 DNA: TGTGCCAGCAGTTTAACAGGGTTCGAGCAGTACTTC.

The rearrangement uses TRBV4-2 and TRBJ2-7; D tentatively fits TRBD1 or TRBD2 (5 bases each). Trimming took 0 bases from V and 1 from J, leaving 10 bases between them. This CDR3 has 15 amino acids. Germline loops: CDR1 LGHNA, CDR2 YNFKEQ. The CDR3: CASSQEGEWSYEQYF. In nucleotides, the CDR3 is TGTGCCAGCAGCCAAGAGGGGGAGTGGTCCTACGAGCAGTACTTC.